This TCR beta chain was captured by sequencing in a study of liver allograft versus peripheral blood T cells. Study-level information: Transplanted-liver T cell receptor repertoires were compared with recipients' peripheral blood repertoires.

This clonotype has only one observation. Via MiXCR, TCRdb re-called the reads, giving one row per CDR3 protein. The top ten clones hold 0.95% to 1.5% of a sample with 9,000 to 10,000 distinct CDR3 sequences, approximately 18% of them seen once. The CDR3 extends over 15 amino acids. Germline V CDR1 and CDR2: DFQATT, SNEGSKA (reference sequence). Trimming took 5 bases from V and 0 from J, leaving 16 bases between them. The rearrangement links TRBV20-1 to TRBJ1-1, with D unresolved. The TCR originated in a human patient who had a liver transplant. Some of these T cells may belong to the graft donor. CDR3 loop: CSARFHQSMNTEAFF. CDR3 sequence (DNA): TGCAGTGCTCGATTTCACCAATCAATGAACACTGAAGCTTTCTTT.